The rows below give T cell receptor beta chains drawn from one sample of a study of blood T cell repertoires in COVID-19. Data came from immunoSEQ multiplex PCR; TCRdb stores just in-frame clones and leaves some out. Among 70,000 or so clones listed, roughly nine tenths were seen once. Sequencing input: peripheral blood. The receptors shown here come from a human donor in a cohort sampled during active COVID-19. Both conserved end residues are part of each CDR3. A D gene is named only where the DNA matches it firmly. Size values are once, few and many counts, or a class for expanded clones, and some rows have none.

clone_size,j_call,d_call,v_call,cdr3_aa,cdr3_nt
-,TRBJ2-7,TRBD1,TRBV20-1,CSVRGQYEQYF,TGCAGTGTTAGGGGACAGTACGAGCAGTACTTC
-,TRBJ2-7,TRBD2,TRBV30,CAWSAGVAGAYEQYF,TGTGCCTGGAGTGCCGGCGTAGCGGGAGCCTACGAGCAGTACTTC
-,TRBJ2-4,-,TRBV9,CASSPGPTNLAKNIQYF,TGTGCCAGCAGCCCGGGTCCGACTAATCTAGCCAAAAACATTCAGTACTTC
-,TRBJ2-1,-,TRBV30,CACSTRLEGYNEQFF,TGTGCCTGCTCGACAAGACTAGAGGGATACAATGAGCAGTTCTTC
-,TRBJ2-7,-,TRBV10-1,CASSESCRAQRYEQYF,TGCGCCAGCAGTGAGTCTTGTCGAGCCCAGCGGTACGAGCAGTACTTC
-,TRBJ2-5,TRBD2,TRBV4-2,CASSQDRREGRGETQYF,TGTGCCAGCAGCCAAGATAGGCGGGAGGGCCGGGGAGAGACCCAGTACTTC
-,TRBJ2-3,TRBD1,TRBV10-3,CAITPGQGADTQYF,TGTGCCATCACCCCGGGACAGGGGGCAGATACGCAGTATTTT
once,TRBJ2-7,TRBD1,TRBV7-3,CASSLTGGSEQYF,TGTGCCAGCAGCCTCACAGGGGGCAGCGAGCAGTACTTC
-,TRBJ2-5,TRBD1,TRBV30,CAWSVQGAKGETQYF,TGTGCCTGGAGTGTACAGGGGGCGAAAGGAGAGACCCAGTACTTC
once,TRBJ2-5,-,TRBV19,CASSASKTGRKTQYF,TGTGCCAGTAGTGCCTCGAAGACAGGCAGGAAGACCCAGTACTTC
many,TRBJ1-3,-,TRBV4-2,CASSQVEGSGNTIYF,TGTGCCAGCAGCCAAGTAGAGGGATCTGGAAACACCATATATTTT
-,TRBJ1-1,-,TRBV28,CASSFSRTQGRVGAEAFF,TGTGCCAGCAGTTTCTCTCGAACACAAGGGCGGGTAGGCGCTGAAGCTTTCTTT
-,TRBJ2-5,-,TRBV6-2/TRBV6-3,CASSSGVATQYF,TGTGCCAGCAGTTCTGGTGTGGCGACCCAGTACTTC
-,TRBJ2-5,TRBD2,TRBV7-2,CASSLSAGEGKTQYF,TGTGCCAGCAGCTTAAGCGCGGGAGAGGGGAAGACCCAGTACTTC